This TCR beta chain was sequenced during a study of type 1 regulatory T cells. For the study at large: T-allo10 is a Tr1-enriched, alloantigen-specific CD4 T cell product made in vitro.

TCRdb re-called the reads through MiXCR, storing one row per CDR3 protein. Here the sample spans about 68,000 distinct CDR3 sequences, approximately 64% being singletons. The graft donor-derived T-allo10 cells reportedly recognize host alloantigens, are anergic, and suppress alloantigen-specifically. The table lists this clonotype with a count of one. What it recognizes is unknown. Germline V lookup: CDR1 SEHNR, CDR2 FQNEAQ (reference sequence). Trimming took 4 bases from V and 3 from J; bases not matched to a gene: 9. The CDR3 loop spans 16 amino acids. This sequence originates from a human donor in good health. The rearrangement joins TRBV7-9 to TRBJ2-5, with 9 bases aligning to TRBD1. Sample: cultured T cells, either the whole culture or a sorted T cell fraction (not recorded which). This sample's subset: Tr1-enriched cell product generated in vitro against host alloantigens. The CDR3 nucleotides are TGTGCCAGCAGCTCCCACCACCGGGACAGGGAAGAGACCCAGTACTTC. It codes for CASSSHHRDREETQYF.